This TCR beta chain was sequenced in a study of T cells after somatic rescue of genetic block. Germline V gene data show CDR1 as SNHLY and CDR2 as FYNNEI. Trimming stripped 2 bases from V and 0 bases from J, with 10 bases between. CDR3 length equals 15 residues. Produced via immunoSEQ multiplex PCR; TCRdb's table is partial and in-frame only. Counted here are 65,000 to 70,000 clones, under 95% occurring once; the ten biggest clones make up around 3%. Sample: peripheral blood mononuclear cells (PBMCs). This chain uses TRBV2 with TRBJ1-2; the D is unclear. This receptor was taken from a man aged 40-50 years. CDR3 region: CASSENPGTNYGYTF. As DNA, the CDR3 is TGTGCCAGCAGTGAAAACCCCGGGACTAACTATGGCTACACCTTC.